This entry lists 3 T cell receptor beta chains sequenced from one sample in a study of cytomegalovirus exposure and HLA in healthy donors. The PCR made use of 60 Vbeta and 13 Jbeta primers. The protocol was immunoSEQ multiplex PCR, while the TCRdb copy is restricted to in-frame clones and leaves out a portion. The sample shows around 120,000 clones, around 86% of them seen only once. Sequencing input: PBMCs. The receptors were sampled from a man aged 18 to 29 in good health and CMV-seronegative.

This clone was detected a few times. The chain carries TRBV6-6 and TRBJ1-5, with D possibly TRBD1 on 6 matching bases. The CDR3 covers 15 residues. V was shortened by 8 bases and J by 5 bases, with 19 bases between the two germline ends. Per the germline V gene, CDR1 is MNHNY and CDR2 is SVGAGI (reference sequence). CDR3 DNA sequence: TGTGCCAGCTTGAGGGGGGGCGCCGATTATCAGCCCCAGCATTTT. Its translation is CASLRGGADYQPQHF.

V is TRBV4-3 and J is TRBJ1-1, with a tentative D call TRBD1 (5 bases). The CDR3 has 16 residues. Trimming took off 0 bases at V and 5 bases at J, with 16 bases between the two ends. From germline, CDR1 is LGHNA and CDR2 YSLEER. In DNA form, the CDR3 reads TGCGCCAGCAGCCAAGATCGGGTGTTAGGGGTAACTGAAGCTTTCTTT. This gives the protein CASSQDRVLGVTEAFF.

This clone was seen only a few times. J is TRBJ2-1 and V is TRBV18; a possible D gene is TRBD1 (5 bases). The germline V and J ends were trimmed by 0 bases and 4 bases, with 7 bases remaining between them. This CDR3 contains 14 residues. From germline, CDR1 is KGHSH and CDR2 LQKENI. Written as DNA, the CDR3 is TGTGCCAGCTCACCACCTCAGGGATACAATGAGCAGTTCTTC. It is translated as CASSPPQGYNEQFF.